These 2 T cell receptor beta chains originate from one sample sequenced in a study of blood T cells in healthy people across ages. Through a sample-barcoded 5' primer and a J-beta primer mix, a second PCR was run for roughly 7 to 12 cycles. TCRdb redid the calling of the 5' RACE reads with MiXCR, one entry per CDR3 protein. This sample has approximately 700,000 distinct CDR3 sequences, with about 32% found just once. Sequenced input: blood. The receptor source for this set is a woman of 80 years or more in good health.

Many counts were recorded for this clonotype. The chain carries TRBV12-3 or TRBV12-4 and TRBJ2-7, with 8 bases fitting TRBD1. The CDR3 is made up of 15 amino acids. V shed 2 bases and J 3 bases; nucleotides not matched to a gene: 6. CDR3 DNA: TGTGCCAGCAGTTTATTAGGGACAGGTATCTACGAGCAGTACTTC. Its protein product is CASSLLGTGIYEQYF.

The chain employs TRBV7-6 and TRBJ2-2; 9 bases are shared with TRBD1. J gave up 7 bases and V 5 bases, and 11 bases lay outside the gene matches. The CDR3 totals 16 residues. CDR1 and CDR2 from the germline V gene are SGHVS and FNYEAQ. Written as DNA, the CDR3 is TGTGCCAGCAGCGATTCACAGGGGGCGCGGAACGGGGAGCTGTTTTTT. Translated: CASSDSQGARNGELFF.